Listed below are T cell receptor beta chains from one sample, sequenced in a study of T cells in Graves' hyperthyroidism and ophthalmopathy. TCRdb called the multiplex PCR reads again in MiXCR, with one record for every CDR3 protein. Altogether a few hundred thousand distinct CDR3 sequences are present, roughly an eighth being singletons, with the ten largest covering 34%. Sequenced: blood. The receptors were sampled from a woman aged 40 to 50 with Graves' ophthalmopathy. The CDR3 runs from the conserved cysteine through the conserved F or W. The D gene is left open where the match is weak. Clone size is not always given. Where it is, it says once, few, many or a class for expanded clones.

TRBJ2-7 NA NA TRBV20-1 CSTRDIQSSDEQYF TGCAGTACTAGAGATATCCAGTCGTCGGACGAGCAGTACTTC
TRBJ2-1 few TRBD2 TRBV30 CAWSVGLAGGPYNEQFF TGTGCCTGGAGTGTGGGACTAGCGGGAGGGCCTTACAATGAGCAGTTCTTC
TRBJ2-3 NA TRBD2 TRBV6-2/TRBV6-3 CASSYGTSVIDEDTQYF TGTGCCAGCAGTTACGGGACTAGCGTAATTGATGAAGATACGCAGTATTTT
TRBJ1-4 few TRBD1 TRBV3-1 CASSRITGGGEKLFF TGTGCCAGCAGCCGGATTACAGGGGGAGGTGAAAAACTGTTTTTT
TRBJ2-3 many NA TRBV24-1 CATAGGQVSVDTQYF TGTGCCACCGCGGGGGGACAGGTCTCAGTTGATACGCAGTATTTT
TRBJ1-1 many NA TRBV7-9 CASRPAQQVMNTEAFF TGTGCCAGCAGACCCGCGCAGCAAGTCATGAACACTGAAGCTTTCTTT
TRBJ1-3 many TRBD1 TRBV2 CASSTDRENTIYF TGTGCCAGCAGCACCGACAGGGAAAACACCATATATTTT
TRBJ1-1 many NA TRBV10-1 CASSEDSLREAFF TGCGCCAGCAGTGAGGACAGCCTCAGGGAAGCTTTCTTT
TRBJ2-3 NA TRBD2 TRBV7-2 CASSSGTSGNTQYF TGTGCCAGCAGCTCGGGGACTAGCGGAAATACGCAGTATTTT
TRBJ2-1 many TRBD1 TRBV12-3/TRBV12-4 CASSARRDSSYNEQFF TGTGCCAGCAGTGCTCGCCGGGACAGCTCCTACAATGAGCAGTTCTTC
TRBJ2-1 many TRBD2 TRBV2 CAILPTSGGLRSYNEQFF TGTGCCATCCTCCCGACTAGCGGGGGGCTTCGTTCCTACAATGAGCAGTTCTTC
TRBJ2-2 many NA TRBV12-3/TRBV12-4 CASSLGGGPTGELFF TGTGCCAGCAGTCTGGGGGGAGGTCCCACCGGGGAGCTGTTTTTT
TRBJ1-1 many NA TRBV27 CASSTEGVNTEAFF TGTGCCAGCAGTACCGAAGGGGTGAACACTGAAGCTTTCTTT
TRBJ2-7 many TRBD2 TRBV20-1 CSARDFGTSSYEQYF TGCAGTGCTAGAGATTTCGGGACTAGCAGCTACGAGCAGTACTTC
TRBJ2-1 few TRBD1 TRBV20-1 CSAWYPGTGLNEQFF TGCAGTGCCTGGTATCCTGGGACAGGCCTCAATGAGCAGTTCTTC
TRBJ2-3 many TRBD1 TRBV5-1 CASSPGTGRDVRTQYF TGCGCCAGCAGCCCTGGGACAGGGAGGGACGTACGTACGCAGTATTTT